This is a list of T cell receptor beta chains from one sample in a study of T cell changes during pregnancy in multiple sclerosis. Measured with immunoSEQ multiplex PCR; TCRdb has only the in-frame clones, and not every one. The data hold roughly 47,000 clones, with 80% to 90% observed a single time. This material consisted of CD8+ T cells from peripheral blood mononuclear cells, taken in the second trimester of pregnancy. The receptors were gathered from a female donor with multiple sclerosis, enrolled in a pregnancy study. The CDR3 runs from the conserved cysteine through the conserved F or W. The D gene is left open where the match is weak. Size is omitted from some rows. Given values are once, few, many or a class for expanded clones.

V gene,J gene,clone size,D gene,CDR3 DNA,CDR3 protein
TRBV5-1,TRBJ1-2,.,.,TGCGCCAGCAGCGAAAACCCCGGGACAACCTCCGTTAACTATGGCTACACCTTC,CASSENPGTTSVNYGYTF
TRBV7-9,TRBJ1-1,.,.,TGTGCCAGCAGCCCCAAGTGGGGGGGGAACACTGAAGCTTTCTTT,CASSPKWGGNTEAFF
TRBV6-1,TRBJ1-4,.,.,TGTGCCAGCAGTGACAGGGGACCAACTAATGAAAAACTGTTTTTT,CASSDRGPTNEKLFF
TRBV15,TRBJ1-4,few,TRBD1,TGTGCCACCAGTCTCCTACAGGGGAGAGGCGGTGAAAAACTGTTTTTT,CATSLLQGRGGEKLFF
TRBV29-1,TRBJ2-1,.,TRBD1,TGCAGCGTTGTTTTTGACAGGGGAGACAATGAGCAGTTCTTC,CSVVFDRGDNEQFF
TRBV7-3,TRBJ1-2,medium-sized,.,TGTGCCAGCAGCCCAGGGACACCCCGTGGTGGCTACACCTTC,CASSPGTPRGGYTF
TRBV14,TRBJ1-3,.,TRBD1,TGTGCCAGCAGCCAGCAGTCACAGGGGTACACCATATATTTT,CASSQQSQGYTIYF
TRBV27,TRBJ1-6,.,.,TGTGCCAGCAGTTTGTTCCTATCCTATAATTCACCCCTCCACTTT,CASSLFLSYNSPLHF
TRBV7-9,TRBJ2-3,.,TRBD1,TGTGCCAGCAGCACCAAGACAGGGGTGGGGAGAGATACGCAGTATTTT,CASSTKTGVGRDTQYF
TRBV7-8,TRBJ2-7,.,.,TGTGCCAGCAGCTTATCAGGAAACTACGAGCAGTACTTC,CASSLSGNYEQYF
TRBV7-3,TRBJ2-3,.,TRBD2,TGTGCCAGCAGCTACGGACTGGGACTAGCGGGGGGCACGCAGTATTTT,CASSYGLGLAGGTQYF
TRBV5-4,TRBJ1-1,.,TRBD1,TGTGCCAGCAGCTCCAATCCTCCGGACAGGGTTGCCGACACTGAAGCTTTCTTT,CASSSNPPDRVADTEAFF
TRBV6-1,TRBJ2-5,.,.,TGTGCCAGCAGTTTGGGGGGGGCCAGGGGAGAGACCCAGTACTTC,CASSLGGARGETQYF
TRBV6-5,TRBJ2-7,.,.,TGTGCCAGCAGTTACTCCCGCGACAATTACGAGCAGTACTTC,CASSYSRDNYEQYF
TRBV11-1,TRBJ2-1,.,.,TGTGCCAGCAGCAACTCGTACAATGAGCAGTTCTTC,CASSNSYNEQFF
TRBV4-1,TRBJ2-1,once,.,TGCGCCAGCCAACCTCCGGGGTCTCGCAATGAGCAGTTCTTC,CASQPPGSRNEQFF
TRBV14,TRBJ1-4,.,TRBD1,TGTGCCAGTGGGGGACAGGACGACGGACATGAAAAACTGTTTTTT,CASGGQDDGHEKLFF
TRBV6-5,TRBJ2-4,.,TRBD2,TGTGCCAGCAGTTCGGGGGGAGGCGTAACCAAAAACATTCAGTACTTC,CASSSGGGVTKNIQYF
TRBV5-1,TRBJ2-7,once,TRBD2,TGCGCCAGCAGCTTGACTAGCGGGGGTGTCTACGAGCAGTACTTC,CASSLTSGGVYEQYF
TRBV15,TRBJ1-3,once,.,TGTGCCACCAGCAAAGGAGAGAGTGGAAACACCATATATTTT,CATSKGESGNTIYF
TRBV15,TRBJ1-1,once,TRBD1,TGTGCCACCAGCGGACACAGGGGGCTTAACACTGAAGCTTTCTTT,CATSGHRGLNTEAFF
TRBV4-1,TRBJ1-5,.,.,TGCGCCAGCAGCCAAGACGACAAGGCAACGTGGAACCAGCCCCAGCATTTT,CASSQDDKATWNQPQHF
TRBV25-1,TRBJ2-3,.,TRBD2,TGTGCCAGCAGTGAATTTGCGGGAGCAACAGATACGCAGTATTTT,CASSEFAGATDTQYF
TRBV7-9,TRBJ2-1,.,.,TGTGCCAGCAGCTTAGGGGGGCTTATCCCCTACAATGAGCAGTTCTTC,CASSLGGLIPYNEQFF
TRBV7-9,TRBJ1-2,.,TRBD1,TGTGCCAGCAGCAACCACGGACAGGGAGGTAACTATGGCTACACCTTC,CASSNHGQGGNYGYTF
TRBV27,TRBJ1-4,.,TRBD1,TGTGCCAGCAGTCCACTTCAAGGACAGGGGGCCTGGGGTAATGAAAAACTGTTTTTT,CASSPLQGQGAWGNEKLFF
TRBV2,TRBJ2-7,once,.,TGTGCCAGCCAGGACTACGAGCAGTACTTC,CASQDYEQYF
TRBV13,TRBJ1-4,.,.,TGTGCCAGCAGCTCCCCGGGACAAAGTAATGAAAAACTGTTTTTT,CASSSPGQSNEKLFF
TRBV5-1,TRBJ2-7,.,.,TGCGCCAGCAGCTTTGGAAACGACGGCCCAGGGTTGGGACTCTACGAGCAGTACTTC,CASSFGNDGPGLGLYEQYF
TRBV6-1,TRBJ1-6,.,TRBD1,TGTGCCAGCAAGGGACACGACAGGGCCCTCCACTTT,CASKGHDRALHF
TRBV7-2,TRBJ1-5,.,TRBD1,TGTGCCAGCAGCTCGATAGGGGGACAGGGAGGATACCAGCCCCAGCATTTT,CASSSIGGQGGYQPQHF
TRBV19,TRBJ1-5,.,TRBD1,TGTGCCACCTGGACAGGGGATAGCAATCAGCCCCAGCATTTT,CATWTGDSNQPQHF
TRBV28,TRBJ1-3,.,TRBD1,TGTGCCAGCAGTTTTGATGGCAGGGGGATTGGAAACACCATATATTTT,CASSFDGRGIGNTIYF
TRBV27,TRBJ1-4,few,TRBD1,TGTGCCAGCAGTTTTATCCACACAGGGGGGGGTAATGAAAAACTGTTTTTT,CASSFIHTGGGNEKLFF
TRBV7-6,TRBJ2-7,.,TRBD1,TGTGCCAGCAGCGCCACCGGGACAGGCTACGAGCAGTACTTC,CASSATGTGYEQYF
TRBV5-8,TRBJ1-3,.,.,TGTGCCAGCAGCTTGCTGGCGTTTACAGGCGACAGGGGAAACACCATATATTTT,CASSLLAFTGDRGNTIYF
TRBV7-9,TRBJ1-4,.,.,TGTGCCAGCAGCTTCACAACCGATGAAAAACTGTTTTTT,CASSFTTDEKLFF
TRBV25-1,TRBJ2-4,.,.,TGTGCCAGCAGTGACGGGTACATTCAGTACTTC,CASSDGYIQYF
TRBV9,TRBJ2-1,.,.,TGTGCCAGCAGCGTAGGGGACTGGGGGGTAAGCTCCTACAATGAGCAGTTCTTC,CASSVGDWGVSSYNEQFF
TRBV5-1,TRBJ2-5,.,.,TGCGCCAGCAGCTTGGCCGTCCTGAGCCAAGAGACCCAGTACTTC,CASSLAVLSQETQYF
TRBV13,TRBJ2-1,.,.,TGTGCCAGCAGCTTTCGGGACAAGAACAATGAGCAGTTCTTC,CASSFRDKNNEQFF